These T cell receptor beta chains were read from a single sample in a study of cytomegalovirus exposure and HLA in healthy donors. Sequencing used immunoSEQ multiplex PCR; TCRdb keeps in-frame clones, though not all of them. This sample yields fewer than 120,000 clones, of which approximately 88% are seen a single time; 1.4% belongs to the top ten. Sequencing input: PBMCs. Receptor source: a woman aged 30 to 39 in good health and CMV-seropositive. Each CDR3 is given with its conserved first and last residue. D genes are given only for firm matches. Only part of the rows carry a size: once, few, many, or a class if the clone is expanded.

v_call	d_call	clone_size	j_call	cdr3_nt	cdr3_aa
TRBV5-1	TRBD2	.	TRBJ2-5	TGCGCCAGCACGGAAGGCGGGAGGGTTCTTTCCGAGACCCAGTACTTC	CASTEGGRVLSETQYF
TRBV7-2	.	few	TRBJ1-3	TGTGCCAGCAGCCCCCCAGGCGTCGCTGGAAACACCATATATTTT	CASSPPGVAGNTIYF
TRBV6-5	.	once	TRBJ1-1	TGTGCCAGCAGCCGATTGGAGGGTGAAGCTTTCTTT	CASSRLEGEAFF
TRBV28	TRBD2	.	TRBJ2-7	TGTGCCAGCAGCCCCGCTGGGACTAGTAACTACGAGCAGTACTTC	CASSPAGTSNYEQYF
TRBV30	.	.	TRBJ2-1	TGTGCCTGGAGTGTACGTTACTTTGAGCAGTTCTTC	CAWSVRYFEQFF
TRBV5-1	.	.	TRBJ2-1	TGCGCCAGCAGCTTAGTTAGCTCAGCCCTCTACAATGAGCAGTTCTTC	CASSLVSSALYNEQFF
TRBV4-2	TRBD1	.	TRBJ1-1	TGTGCCAGCAGCCAAGAGGCAGGGGGCGCTAGGGCTTTCTTT	CASSQEAGGARAFF
TRBV14	.	.	TRBJ2-7	TGTGCCAGCAGCCAAGACGGAGGGTCCCACGAGCAGTACTTC	CASSQDGGSHEQYF
TRBV4-3	.	.	TRBJ2-3	TGCGCCAGCAGCCAATTTCCTCCAGGGCCTGAGGCAGATACGCAGTATTTT	CASSQFPPGPEADTQYF
TRBV9	.	.	TRBJ2-7	TGTGCCAGCAGCGTAACCCCAGCTACAGACGAGCAGTACTTC	CASSVTPATDEQYF
TRBV5-5	.	.	TRBJ1-4	TGTGCCAGCAGCTTGTTGGGGCCCGAAAAACTGTTTTTT	CASSLLGPEKLFF
TRBV5-6	.	.	TRBJ2-1	TGTGCCAGCAGCTTGGGGGCCCGCGACGCTGAGCAGTTCTTC	CASSLGARDAEQFF
TRBV6-5	TRBD1	.	TRBJ1-3	TGTGCCAGCAGTTCGGACAGGGTAGGCGGAAACACCATATATTTT	CASSSDRVGGNTIYF
TRBV6-5	TRBD2	once	TRBJ2-7	TGTGCCAGCAGTTACTACACTAGCGGGAGCTCCTACGAGCAGTACTTC	CASSYYTSGSSYEQYF
TRBV6-5	TRBD1	.	TRBJ1-6	TGTGCCAGCAGACAGGGGGCTGCTAATTCACCCCTCCACTTT	CASRQGAANSPLHF
TRBV5-1	TRBD2	.	TRBJ2-7	TGCGCCAGCAGCTTGGGAGCCGGGACTAGCGGGAGTGGAGGGAACTACGAGCAGTACTTC	CASSLGAGTSGSGGNYEQYF
TRBV18	.	.	TRBJ2-1	TGTGCCAGCTCACCACTCAGGGGGGACAATGAGCAGTTCTTC	CASSPLRGDNEQFF
TRBV6-1	TRBD1	.	TRBJ1-5	TGTGCCAGCACCAGGACAGGGTTATATCAGCCCCAGCATTTT	CASTRTGLYQPQHF
TRBV18	TRBD1	.	TRBJ1-4	TGTGCCAGCTCACTGACAGGGTCTAATGAAAAACTGTTTTTT	CASSLTGSNEKLFF
TRBV11-3	.	.	TRBJ1-4	TGTGCCAGCAGCTTAGAATACAGACGGTATGCAACTAATGAAAAACTGTTTTTT	CASSLEYRRYATNEKLFF
TRBV11-1	TRBD1	.	TRBJ2-3	TGTGCCAGCAGCTCCCGGGACAGGGCAGATACGCAGTATTTT	CASSSRDRADTQYF
TRBV5-4	TRBD2	.	TRBJ2-5	TGTGCCAGCAGCTTTTGGGGGGGAGAGACCCAGTACTTC	CASSFWGGETQYF